Following are 5 T cell receptor beta chains from one sample sequenced in a study of Graves' ophthalmopathy and Graves' hyperthyroidism. The study amplified TCR beta CDR3 regions using RNA transcripts. The workflow started with a first-round RT-PCR run with HTBI primers and then moved on to a second-round multiplex PCR. TCRdb ran MiXCR on the multiplex PCR reads and lists one entry per CDR3 protein. Of over 15,000 distinct CDR3 sequences listed, about 46% are singletons. The sequenced sample was peripheral blood. Every receptor here comes from a woman aged 40 to 50 with stable Graves' hyperthyroidism.

The V call is TRBV20-1, the J call TRBJ2-7; no definite D call. Trimming removed 8 bases at V and 5 bases at J, with 13 bases between. Germline CDR1 and CDR2: DFQATT and SNEGSKA (reference sequence). The CDR3 runs 11 residues. The CDR3 is CSTKAVNEQYF. The CDR3 DNA follows: TGCAGTACCAAGGCCGTGAACGAGCAGTACTTC.

On this clonotype: At one boundary the junction diverges from the germline segment, which might be a read error. This chain connects TRBV19 to TRBJ1-3, with unresolved D. Germline CDR1 reads LNHDA; CDR2 reads SQIVND (reference sequence). The length of the CDR3 is 13 residues. CDR3 nucleotides: TGTGCCAGTTCGAGATTCTCTGGAAACACCATACACTTT. This encodes CASSRFSGNTIHF.

The rearrangement joins TRBV5-5 to TRBJ2-2; D is perhaps TRBD1 (6 bases). This CDR3 has 18 residues. Germline CDR1 is SGHKS and CDR2 is YYEKEE (reference sequence). The V gene lost 3 bases and the J gene lost 0 bases, with 18 bases spanning the gap. CDR3 loop: CASSSGGTGQTNTGELFF. As DNA, the CDR3 is TGTGCCAGCAGCTCCGGCGGTACTGGACAGACGAACACCGGGGAGCTGTTTTTT.

This clonotype is deemed medium-sized. The rearrangement joins TRBV7-9 to TRBJ2-3; a weak D match, TRBD1 (5 bases). Germline-derived CDR1 and CDR2 are SEHNR and FQNEAQ (reference sequence). The CDR3 consists of 13 residues. V lost 9 bases, J lost 3 bases, and 13 bases lay in between. The CDR3 is CASKQGQTDTQYF. For the CDR3, the DNA is TGTGCCAGTAAGCAGGGTCAGACAGATACGCAGTATTTT.

The V gene is TRBV10-3, the J gene TRBJ1-1, with 9 nucleotides matching TRBD1. The length of the CDR3 is 15 residues. With V trimmed by 4 bases and J by 3 bases, 6 bases remained unmatched. Germline V lookup: CDR1 ENHRY, CDR2 SYGVKD. The CDR3 nucleotides are TGTGCCATCAGTGTAACCGGGACAGGGCACACTGAAGCTTTCTTT. Its protein product is CAISVTGTGHTEAFF.